This T cell receptor (beta chain) was observed in a study of neurological immune-mediated disorders. Healthy control participants comprised blood bank volunteers in Maryland, USA. This clonotype was seen repeatedly, ten times or more. No antigen is known for it. V was trimmed by 0 bases and J by 4 bases, leaving 6 bases between them. This CDR3 comprises 14 residues. TCRdb re-called the 5' RACE reads with MiXCR, one entry per CDR3 protein. The data hold some 30,000 distinct CDR3 sequences, with 4.6% observed a single time. General observations from the study: In HTLV-1-associated myelopathy, TCR clonal expansion was greatest, and in multiple sclerosis it was least, below healthy controls.

The gene calls are TRBV12-3 or TRBV12-4 and TRBJ1-4; a weak D match, TRBD1 (5 bases). The sequence was obtained from a man between 18 and 35 years old in good health. The specimen was PBMCs. The CDR3: CASSLAGGNEKLFF. The CDR3 DNA is TGTGCCAGCAGTTTAGCGGGGGGTAATGAAAAACTGTTTTTT.